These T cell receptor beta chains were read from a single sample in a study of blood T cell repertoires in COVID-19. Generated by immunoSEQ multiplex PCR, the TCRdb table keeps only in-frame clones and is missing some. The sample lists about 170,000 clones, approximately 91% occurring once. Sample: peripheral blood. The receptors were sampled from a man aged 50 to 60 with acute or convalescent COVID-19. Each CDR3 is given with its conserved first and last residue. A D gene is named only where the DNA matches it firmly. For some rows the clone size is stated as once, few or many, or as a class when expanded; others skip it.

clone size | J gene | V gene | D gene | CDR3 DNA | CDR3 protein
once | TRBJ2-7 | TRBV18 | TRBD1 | TGTGCCAGCTCACCCCTGGGGGGTAGACAGGGGCCCTACGAGCAGTACTTC | CASSPLGGRQGPYEQYF
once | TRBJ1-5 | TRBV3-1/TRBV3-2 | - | TGTGCCAGCAGCCCCTGGACCTCGGGGGATCAGCCCCAGCATTTT | CASSPWTSGDQPQHF
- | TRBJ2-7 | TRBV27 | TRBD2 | TGTGCCAGCAGAAGAGGTAGCGGGAGCTACGAGCAGTACTTC | CASRRGSGSYEQYF
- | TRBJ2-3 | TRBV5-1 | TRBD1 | TGCGCCAGCAGCCCGGGGACAGGGGGCGGAGAGCTGTATTTT | CASSPGTGGGELYF
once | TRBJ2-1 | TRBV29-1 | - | TGCAGCGTTGAAGTAACAGGGTTTACTGAGCAGTTCTTC | CSVEVTGFTEQFF
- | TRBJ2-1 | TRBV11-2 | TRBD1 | TGTGCCAGCAGCCCCCGGGACAGGGGGCTGAGTGAGCAGTTCTTC | CASSPRDRGLSEQFF
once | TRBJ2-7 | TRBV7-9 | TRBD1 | TGTGCCAGCAGCTTAGGGGGACAGGCCTCCTACGAGCAGTACTTC | CASSLGGQASYEQYF
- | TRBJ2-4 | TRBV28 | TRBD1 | TGTGCCAGCAGCTCATCCCGGGACAGGGCGGGCAAAAACATTCAGTACTTC | CASSSSRDRAGKNIQYF
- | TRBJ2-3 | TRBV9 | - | TGTGCCAGCAGCGCGAATACGCGGGGTGGCACAGATACGCAGTATTTT | CASSANTRGGTDTQYF
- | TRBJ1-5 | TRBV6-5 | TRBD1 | TGTGCCAGCAGCCTGACAGGGACTCAGCCCCAGCATTTT | CASSLTGTQPQHF
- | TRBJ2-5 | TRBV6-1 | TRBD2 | TGTGCCAGCAGTGACCGACTAGCGGGGGGGCCACGACAAGAGACCCAGTACTTC | CASSDRLAGGPRQETQYF